These 14 T cell receptor beta chains came from one sample sequenced in a study of blood T cell repertoires in COVID-19. Clones were read by immunoSEQ multiplex PCR, and TCRdb kept only the in-frame ones, dropping some. The table records about 180,000 clones, approximately 85% of them present only once. Sequencing was done on a sample of peripheral blood. The receptors stem from a human donor with active or convalescent COVID-19. The donor label of this sample is uncertain.

The chain links TRBV28 to TRBJ2-7, with D maybe TRBD2 (7 bases). The CDR3 has 15 amino acids. The V gene lost 6 bases and the J gene lost 2 bases, with 17 bases spanning the gap. Per the germline V gene, CDR1 is MDHEN and CDR2 is SYDVKM. CDR3 sequence reads: CASSLFGGPTYEQYF. The CDR3 nucleotides are TGTGCCAGCAGCCTCTTCGGGGGGCCCACCTACGAGCAGTACTTC.

In nucleotides, the CDR3 is TGTGCCAGCAGCTTAGACGGACATCAAGAGACCCAGTACTTC. Translating gives CASSLDGHQETQYF. This chain joins TRBV11-3 and TRBJ2-5, with TRBD1 as a possible D gene (5 bases). Germline V lookup: CDR1 SGHNT, CDR2 YENEEA. The CDR3 has 14 residues. V was clipped by 0 bases and J by 2 bases, with 7 bases between them.

V usage is TRBV27 and J usage is TRBJ2-1; the match to TRBD1 covers 9 bases. After removal of 5 bases from V and 13 bases from J, the junction contained 21 bases not matched to a gene. CDR1 is MNHEY, CDR2 SMNVEV, per germline (reference sequence). CDR3 length equals 17 residues. The CDR3 sequence: CASSPTGGGGSIRFQFF. Written as DNA, the CDR3 is TGTGCCAGCAGTCCTACAGGGGGCGGAGGGTCCATTAGGTTTCAGTTCTTC.

CDR3 loop: CASSLWVLRGREKLFF. In DNA, the CDR3 is TGTGCCAGCAGCTTATGGGTTCTCCGGGGAAGGGAAAAACTGTTTTTT. The chain combines TRBV7-9 with TRBJ1-4, with D unclear. Germline V gene sequence: CDR1 SEHNR, CDR2 FQNEAQ (reference sequence). This CDR3 has 16 amino acids. Trimming took off 2 bases at V and 8 bases at J, with 18 bases between the two ends.

The chain employs TRBV10-2 and TRBJ2-1, with D possibly being TRBD1 (5 bases). CDR1 WSHSY and CDR2 SAAADI come from the germline V gene. The CDR3 is 11 residues long. V lost 7 bases to trimming and J lost 9 bases, with 10 bases between them. DNA of the CDR3: TGCGCCAGCACCAATCAGGGTGAGCAGTTCTTC. Protein sequence: CASTNQGEQFF.

The V and J genes are TRBV4-2 and TRBJ1-2; 10 bases agree with TRBD1. The V gene's germline CDR1 is LGHNA and CDR2 YNFKEQ. This CDR3 is built from 16 residues. V shed 4 bases and J 4 bases; nucleotides not matched to a gene: 9. The CDR3, as DNA: TGTGCCAGCAGCCCGCCGGGACAGGGGATCCTCTATGGCTACACCTTC. Amino acids: CASSPPGQGILYGYTF.

V usage is TRBV18 and J usage is TRBJ1-1, with D maybe TRBD1 (6 bases). Germline loops: CDR1 KGHSH, CDR2 LQKENI. This CDR3 is built from 16 residues. Deletions cut 3 bases from V and 5 bases from J, with 19 bases between. The CDR3 is CASSPYPRGAGTEAFF. DNA for the CDR3: TGTGCCAGCTCACCGTACCCTCGGGGGGCTGGGACTGAAGCTTTCTTT. The whole variable domain, filled in from reference TRBV18 and TRBJ1-1, reads NAGVMQNPRHLVRRRGQEARLRCSPMKGHSHVYWYRQLPEEGLKFMVYLQKENIIDESGMPKERFSAEFPKEGPSILRIQQVVRGDSAAYFCASSPYPRGAGTEAFFGQGTRLTVV.

This clone was detected a few times. The genes are TRBV10-3 and TRBJ1-1; D is possibly TRBD1 (6 bases). Germline CDR1 and CDR2: ENHRY and SYGVKD. CDR3 size: 13 residues. Trimming took off 7 bases at V and 3 bases at J, with 12 bases between the two ends. CDR3: CAIKAGAYTEAFF. The CDR3 bases are TGTGCCATCAAGGCGGGGGCCTACACTGAAGCTTTCTTT.

The chain recombines TRBV21-1 with TRBJ2-5; the listed D gene, TRBD2, was not tested against the DNA. TRBV21-1 corresponds to a pseudogene. CDR3 length equals 13 residues. The CDR3: CASSCRTGETQYF. The CDR3 nucleotides read TGTGCCAGCAGCTGTAGAACGGGGGAGACCCAGTACTTC.

This sequence joins TRBV7-3 and TRBJ1-2, with 9 bases lining up with TRBD1. The CDR3 is 15 amino acids. V trimming: 5 bases; J trimming: 3 bases; junction bases outside the gene matches: 7. Looked up from germline, CDR1 is SGHTA and CDR2 is FQGTGA. The CDR3 coding sequence is TGTGCCAGCAGCCCACAGGGGGCGTCGGACTATGGCTACACCTTC. The encoded protein is CASSPQGASDYGYTF. Variable domain in full (rest from reference TRBV7-3 and TRBJ1-2): GAGVSQTPSNKVTEKGKYVELRCDPISGHTALYWYRQSLGQGPEFLIYFQGTGAADDSGLPNDRFFAVRPEGSVSTLKIQRTERGDSAVYLCASSPQGASDYGYTFGSGTRLTVV.

This chain joins TRBV24-1 and TRBJ1-4; D gene ambiguous. CDR1 KGHDR and CDR2 SFDVKD come from the germline V gene. This CDR3 comprises 13 residues. Trimming left V 5 bases short and J 7 bases short, with 10 bases between. CDR3 in amino acids: CATSARSGEKLFF. The CDR3 nucleotides read TGTGCCACCAGTGCTCGGTCGGGTGAAAAACTGTTTTTT.

As DNA, the CDR3 is TGTGCCAGCAGACTCTCCACTAGCACAGATACGCAGTATTTT. Its protein product is CASRLSTSTDTQYF. This chain connects TRBV28 to TRBJ2-3; no clear D gene. CDR3 length: 14 amino acids. CDR1 is MDHEN and CDR2 is SYDVKM in the germline V gene. V gave up 6 bases and J gave up 0 bases, with 10 bases separating them.

This clone showed up just a few times. This rearrangement joins TRBV5-5 to TRBJ1-3; D may be TRBD1 (5 bases). V shed 1 base and J shed 4 bases, with 12 bases lying between them. From germline, CDR1 is SGHKS and CDR2 YYEKEE (reference sequence). The CDR3 totals 15 residues. The CDR3 DNA reads TGTGCCAGCAGCTTGATGCAGGGTTCCGGAAACACCATATATTTT. Its translation: CASSLMQGSGNTIYF.

The chain recombines TRBV28 with TRBJ2-7, with no clear D. Germline CDR1 MDHEN, CDR2 SYDVKM. The CDR3 runs to 11 residues. V dropped 7 bases and J dropped 2 bases, with 6 bases sitting between them. The chain's CDR3 is CASTMAYEQYF. For the CDR3, the DNA is TGTGCCAGCACTATGGCCTACGAGCAGTACTTC.